This is a list of T cell receptor beta chains from one sample in a study of T cell responses to AZD1222 COVID-19 vaccine. Only in-frame clones appear in the TCRdb table, and some are missing; sequencing was by immunoSEQ multiplex PCR. The sample lists about 180,000 clones; 85% to 95% were seen once. Here the sequenced sample was peripheral blood, taken 28 days after the second AZD1222 dose. The receptors derive from an adult who received the AZD1222 COVID-19 vaccine. The CDR3 runs from the conserved cysteine through the conserved F or W. Each record gives: clone size, D gene, J gene, V gene, CDR3 protein, CDR3 DNA. A D gene is named only where the DNA matches it firmly. Clone size appears in some rows only: once, few, many, or a class for an expanded clone.

size: .; D: .; J: TRBJ1-1; V: TRBV10-1; CDR3: CASSESFSPLEENTEAFF; DNA: TGCGCCAGCAGTGAGTCGTTTTCCCCCCTCGAGGAGAACACTGAAGCTTTCTTT
size: once; D: TRBD2; J: TRBJ2-2; V: TRBV28; CDR3: CASSAAGTSGRVGELFF; DNA: TGTGCCAGCAGTGCCGCCGGGACTAGCGGGAGAGTCGGGGAGCTGTTTTTT
size: .; D: .; J: TRBJ2-7; V: TRBV12-3/TRBV12-4; CDR3: CASSNQGSYEQYF; DNA: TGTGCCAGCAGCAACCAGGGGTCCTACGAGCAGTACTTC
size: .; D: TRBD1; J: TRBJ1-2; V: TRBV24-1; CDR3: CATSSGTGSGYTF; DNA: TGTGCCACCAGCTCCGGGACAGGGAGTGGCTACACCTTC
size: .; D: TRBD1; J: TRBJ1-6; V: TRBV12-3/TRBV12-4; CDR3: CASSRQGKSPLHF; DNA: TGTGCCAGCAGTCGACAGGGTAAATCACCCCTCCACTTT
size: .; D: .; J: TRBJ2-5; V: TRBV2; CDR3: CASSVDRSQETQYF; DNA: TGTGCCAGCAGTGTTGACAGGTCGCAAGAGACCCAGTACTTC
size: .; D: TRBD1; J: TRBJ2-5; V: TRBV5-1; CDR3: CASSGGTGGYQETQYF; DNA: TGCGCCAGCAGCGGAGGGACAGGGGGCTACCAAGAGACCCAGTACTTC
size: .; D: .; J: TRBJ2-5; V: TRBV7-2; CDR3: CASSLALGTQGTQYF; DNA: TGTGCCAGCAGCTTAGCGCTGGGGACTCAAGGGACCCAGTACTTC
size: .; D: TRBD1; J: TRBJ2-7; V: TRBV19; CDR3: CASSIEQGWGFEQYF; DNA: TGTGCCAGTAGTATCGAACAGGGGTGGGGGTTCGAGCAGTACTTC
size: .; D: .; J: TRBJ1-1; V: TRBV4-3; CDR3: CASSPGRLNTEAFF; DNA: TGCGCCAGCAGCCCGGGACGGCTGAACACTGAAGCTTTCTTT
size: .; D: .; J: TRBJ1-1; V: TRBV30; CDR3: CAWSVSEAFF; DNA: TGTGCCTGGAGTGTTTCTGAAGCTTTCTTT
size: .; D: TRBD1; J: TRBJ2-3; V: TRBV5-1; CDR3: CASSDGQGSTDTQYF; DNA: TGCGCCAGCAGTGACGGACAGGGGAGCACAGATACGCAGTATTTT
size: .; D: .; J: TRBJ2-1; V: TRBV7-9; CDR3: CASSLFPGQEKPREQFF; DNA: TGTGCCAGCAGCTTATTCCCCGGTCAGGAGAAACCGCGGGAGCAGTTCTTC
size: .; D: TRBD1; J: TRBJ2-2; V: TRBV9; CDR3: CASSVVGTANTGELFF; DNA: TGTGCCAGCAGCGTAGTTGGGACAGCGAACACCGGGGAGCTGTTTTTT
size: .; D: TRBD1; J: TRBJ2-7; V: TRBV7-2; CDR3: CASSDRTGSSYEQYF; DNA: TGTGCCAGCAGCGACCGGACAGGGAGCTCCTACGAGCAGTACTTC
size: .; D: .; J: TRBJ2-7; V: TRBV6-5; CDR3: CASSHSYEQYF; DNA: TGTGCCAGCAGTCATTCTTACGAGCAGTACTTC
size: .; D: .; J: TRBJ1-3; V: TRBV9; CDR3: CASSDRQKSSGNTIYF; DNA: TGTGCCAGCAGCGACCGGCAGAAGAGCTCTGGAAACACCATATATTTT
size: .; D: TRBD2; J: TRBJ2-3; V: TRBV25-1; CDR3: CASSSPGLAGGRADTQYF; DNA: TGTGCCAGCAGTTCACCTGGACTAGCGGGAGGGAGGGCAGATACGCAGTATTTT
size: .; D: .; J: TRBJ2-1; V: TRBV28; CDR3: CASRAFDEQFF; DNA: TGTGCCAGCAGAGCCTTCGATGAGCAGTTCTTC
size: .; D: .; J: TRBJ1-1; V: TRBV7-2; CDR3: CASSHGRSFEAFF; DNA: TGTGCCAGCAGCCACGGGCGTTCCTTTGAAGCTTTCTTT
size: .; D: .; J: TRBJ1-3; V: TRBV4-1; CDR3: CASSLQGLSGNTIYF; DNA: TGCGCCAGCAGTCTACAGGGCCTCTCTGGAAACACCATATATTTT
size: few; D: TRBD2; J: TRBJ2-1; V: TRBV19; CDR3: CASSIAVLAGGNEQFF; DNA: TGTGCCAGTAGTATAGCAGTCCTAGCGGGAGGTAATGAGCAGTTCTTC
size: .; D: .; J: TRBJ2-1; V: TRBV6-1; CDR3: CASSEMVYNEQFF; DNA: TGTGCCAGCAGTGAAATGGTCTACAATGAGCAGTTCTTC
size: once; D: .; J: TRBJ1-3; V: TRBV27; CDR3: CASSPTGQSGNTIYF; DNA: TGTGCCAGCAGTCCCACTGGACAGTCTGGAAACACCATATATTTT
size: .; D: .; J: TRBJ1-6; V: TRBV2; CDR3: CASSDQGGGGSPLHF; DNA: TGTGCCAGCAGTGACCAAGGGGGGGGTGGCTCACCCCTCCACTTT
size: .; D: .; J: TRBJ1-4; V: TRBV24-1; CDR3: CATSDFGGSANHNEKLFF; DNA: TGTGCCACCAGTGATTTTGGCGGTTCGGCTAACCATAATGAAAAACTGTTTTTT
size: .; D: .; J: TRBJ1-1; V: TRBV10-1; CDR3: CASSESLGKGQNTEAFF; DNA: TGCGCCAGCAGTGAGTCCCTGGGGAAGGGACAGAACACTGAAGCTTTCTTT
size: .; D: TRBD1; J: TRBJ1-6; V: TRBV6-2/TRBV6-3; CDR3: CASSTRTGSYSPLHF; DNA: TGTGCCAGCAGTACAAGGACAGGGTCGTATTCACCCCTCCACTTT
size: .; D: TRBD2; J: TRBJ2-5; V: TRBV7-3; CDR3: CASSNRSGSVLETQYF; DNA: TGTGCCAGCAGCAACCGTAGCGGGAGCGTCTTAGAGACCCAGTACTTC
size: once; D: .; J: TRBJ1-6; V: TRBV28; CDR3: CASSFVWGRGSPLHF; DNA: TGTGCCAGCAGTTTTGTTTGGGGCCGGGGTTCACCCCTCCACTTT
size: .; D: .; J: TRBJ1-3; V: TRBV18; CDR3: CASSPLGTIYF; DNA: TGTGCCAGCTCACCGCTGGGGACCATATATTTT
size: .; D: TRBD2; J: TRBJ2-3; V: TRBV3-1/TRBV3-2; CDR3: CASSQLLAASRTDTQYF; DNA: TGTGCCAGCAGCCAGCTTCTAGCGGCTTCCCGCACAGATACGCAGTATTTT
size: .; D: .; J: TRBJ1-2; V: TRBV6-2/TRBV6-3; CDR3: CASSYESDYGYTF; DNA: TGTGCCAGCAGTTACGAGTCGGACTATGGCTACACCTTC
size: .; D: .; J: TRBJ2-3; V: TRBV18; CDR3: CASSPRTESTDTQYF; DNA: TGTGCCAGCTCACCACGGACAGAGAGCACAGATACGCAGTATTTT
size: .; D: .; J: TRBJ1-2; V: TRBV19; CDR3: CASTSLLPNYGYTF; DNA: TGTGCCAGTACCTCTCTACTCCCTAACTATGGCTACACCTTC
size: .; D: TRBD2; J: TRBJ2-1; V: TRBV7-8; CDR3: CASSLLAGSYNEQFF; DNA: TGTGCCAGCAGCTTGCTAGCGGGCTCCTACAATGAGCAGTTCTTC
size: .; D: .; J: TRBJ2-2; V: TRBV2; CDR3: CASSEDSPNTGELFF; DNA: TGTGCCAGCAGTGAGGACAGTCCGAACACCGGGGAGCTGTTTTTT
size: .; D: TRBD1; J: TRBJ1-1; V: TRBV4-1; CDR3: CASSQDWPRGTEAFF; DNA: TGCGCCAGCAGCCAAGATTGGCCCAGGGGGACTGAAGCTTTCTTT
size: .; D: TRBD1; J: TRBJ2-6; V: TRBV4-3; CDR3: CASSQRQGSTGANVLTF; DNA: TGCGCCAGCAGCCAACGACAGGGCAGCACTGGGGCCAACGTCCTGACTTTC
size: .; D: .; J: TRBJ1-2; V: TRBV5-4; CDR3: CASSFGGAGYTF; DNA: TGTGCCAGCAGCTTCGGTGGGGCTGGCTACACCTTC
size: once; D: .; J: TRBJ1-1; V: TRBV9; CDR3: CASSASTVNTEAFF; DNA: TGTGCCAGCAGCGCGTCGACAGTGAACACTGAAGCTTTCTTT